The 28 T cell receptor beta chains below were found in one sample sequenced in a study of CD8 T cells in Susac syndrome. RNA totalling about 0.45 to 1 ug underwent reverse transcription with random hexamers. TCRdb fed the immunoSEQ multiplex PCR reads into MiXCR, producing one record per CDR3 protein. The sample holds 65,000 to 95,000 distinct CDR3 sequences, about 93% seen once. The source material was CD8+ T cells from PBMCs. The receptor set was obtained from a human donor with Susac syndrome.

The chain couples TRBV20-1 to TRBJ2-1; D is uncertain. The CDR3 is 15 residues long. CDR1 is DFQATT, CDR2 SNEGSKA, per germline (reference sequence). V was shortened by 6 bases and J by 0 bases, with 15 bases between the two germline ends. The CDR3 nucleotides are TGCAGTGCCTCGCTAGGCTTTAGCTCCTACAATGAGCAGTTCTTC. As protein: CSASLGFSSYNEQFF.

The gene calls are TRBV6-1 and TRBJ1-6; TRBD1 matches 7 bases. Germline trimming cut 1 base from V and 9 bases from J; bases unmatched to any gene: 3. In germline, CDR1 is MNHNS, CDR2 SASEGT. The CDR3 covers 14 residues. The CDR3 is CASSEGTGGSPLHF. The CDR3 DNA reads as TGTGCCAGCAGTGAAGGGACAGGAGGTTCACCCCTCCACTTT.

Concerning this clonotype: One end of the junction fails to match germline, which may point to a read error. This sequence joins TRBV7-9 and TRBJ2-3, with 11 nucleotides matching TRBD2. The length of the CDR3 is 17 residues. CDR1 is SEHNR, CDR2 FQNEAQ, per germline (reference sequence). CDR3 DNA: TGTTCCAGCAGCTTAAAGGGACTAGCGGTAAGCGTAGATACGCAGTATTTT. Amino acids: CSSSLKGLAVSVDTQYF.

The rearrangement joins TRBV9 to TRBJ2-7; TRBD1 is a possible D gene (5 bases). V was trimmed by 0 bases and J by 7 bases, leaving 11 bases between them. CDR3 length: 13 amino acids. Per germline, CDR1 SGDLS and CDR2 YYNGEE. The CDR3: CASSVGGLTEQYF. In DNA, the CDR3 is TGTGCCAGCAGCGTAGGGGGCCTCACGGAGCAGTACTTC. Based on the CDR3 plus reference TRBV9 and TRBJ2-7, the full variable domain is DSGVTQTPKHLITATGQRVTLRCSPRSGDLSVYWYQQSLDQGLQFLIQYYNGEERAKGNILERFSAQQFPDLHSELNLSSLELGDSALYFCASSVGGLTEQYFGPGTRLTVT.

This rearrangement joins TRBV12-3 or TRBV12-4 to TRBJ2-5; D possibly uses TRBD1 or TRBD2 (6 bases each). The V end was cut by 6 bases, the J end by 2 bases, with 22 bases between. The CDR3 sequence is 17 residues long. The CDR3 spells CASSYAPGAGYQETQYF. CDR3 nucleotide sequence: TGTGCCAGCAGCTACGCGCCGGGGGCGGGGTATCAAGAGACCCAGTACTTC.

The V call is TRBV19, the J call TRBJ2-3; D may be TRBD1 or TRBD2 (5 bases each). With 3 bases removed from V and 4 bases from J, the gap between germline ends came to 11 bases. Germline V gene data show CDR1 as LNHDA and CDR2 as SQIVND (reference sequence). The CDR3 is 14 amino acids. The CDR3 nucleotides read TGTGCCAGTAGTATCCGGGGCCCCCCAGATACGCAGTATTTT. Its translation: CASSIRGPPDTQYF.

V is TRBV7-9 and J is TRBJ1-1; D ambiguous. The CDR3 extends over 14 amino acids. The germline V and J ends were trimmed by 2 bases and 3 bases, with 10 bases remaining between them. Germline CDR1 and CDR2: SEHNR and FQNEAQ (reference sequence). The CDR3 DNA reads as TGTGCCAGCAGCTTACTTGGGATGGACACTGAAGCTTTCTTT. This gives the protein CASSLLGMDTEAFF.

The table lists this clonotype with a count of one. The chain joins TRBV5-1 to TRBJ2-3, with D maybe TRBD1 (6 bases). Germline CDR1 reads SGHRS; CDR2 reads YFSETQ. The CDR3 has 16 residues. V lost 5 bases to trimming and J lost 4 bases, with 20 bases between them. The CDR3 coding sequence is TGCGCCAGCAGGGAACGGAGGTTTCAGGGGCCAGATACGCAGTATTTT. It specifies CASRERRFQGPDTQYF.

The CDR3 nucleotides are TGTGCCAGCAGGCCAACAGACTGGGCCAAAAACATTCAGTACTTC. Its translation: CASRPTDWAKNIQYF. The gene calls are TRBV9 and TRBJ2-4; D remains ambiguous. Trimming removed 5 bases from V and 1 base from J, with 13 bases in between. This CDR3 is 15 amino acids long. CDR1 and CDR2 (germline): SGDLS, YYNGEE.

The J gene is TRBJ1-5, the V gene TRBV2; the match to TRBD1 covers 7 bases. The CDR3 consists of 15 residues. V trimming: 4 bases; J trimming: 3 bases; junction bases outside the gene matches: 6. Germline CDR1 SNHLY, CDR2 FYNNEI. CDR3 DNA: TGTGCCAGCAGTGGCCCCGGGACAGTCAATCAGCCCCAGCATTTT. Protein: CASSGPGTVNQPQHF.

V and J are TRBV3-1 and TRBJ2-2; D is undetermined. The V and J ends lost 2 bases and 0 bases respectively, with 10 bases between them. In germline, CDR1 is LGHDT, CDR2 YNNKEL (reference sequence). CDR3 length: 16 amino acids. The chain's CDR3 is CASSQSEVPNTGELFF. CDR3 nucleotide sequence: TGTGCCAGCAGCCAATCTGAGGTACCGAACACCGGGGAGCTGTTTTTT.

The genes are TRBV19 and TRBJ1-6, with 7 bases lining up with TRBD1. The length of the CDR3 is 14 residues. The trim removed 5 bases at V and 5 bases at J, leaving 3 bases unmatched. Germline V gene data show CDR1 as LNHDA and CDR2 as SQIVND (reference sequence). CDR3 coding DNA: TGTGCCAGTAGTCACGGGACAGATAATTCACCCCTCCACTTT. Protein sequence: CASSHGTDNSPLHF.

As DNA, the CDR3 is TGTGCCTGGAGTGTACTGGGTTCCCAGGGCCCTGAAGCTTTCTTT. Translation gives CAWSVLGSQGPEAFF. This rearrangement joins TRBV30 to TRBJ1-1; the D gene is possibly TRBD1 (5 bases). CDR1 is GTSNPN, CDR2 SVGIG, per germline (reference sequence). There are 15 residues in the CDR3. Trimming removed 0 bases at V and 6 bases at J, with 17 bases between. Full variable domain (remainder filled in from reference TRBV30 and TRBJ1-1): SQTIHQWPATLVQPVGSPLSLECTVEGTSNPNLYWYRQAAGRGLQLLFYSVGIGQISSEVPQNLSASRPQDRQFILSSKKLLLSDSGFYLCAWSVLGSQGPEAFFGQGTRLTVV.

This rearrangement joins TRBV28 to TRBJ2-3; maybe TRBD1 (5 bases). The CDR3 covers 16 residues. Germline CDR1 reads MDHEN; CDR2 reads SYDVKM. V was pared by 2 bases and J by 3 bases, with 15 bases between. CDR3 sequence reads: CASSLGAGLTTDTQYF. CDR3 DNA: TGTGCCAGCAGTTTAGGGGCAGGGCTGACGACAGATACGCAGTATTTT.

The chain is built from TRBV28 and TRBJ2-3, with TRBD2 as a possible D gene (6 bases). Trimming pared 5 bases from V and 4 bases from J, leaving 16 bases between. CDR1 is MDHEN, CDR2 SYDVKM, per germline. CDR3 size: 15 residues. This CDR3 is CASSLSGGVPDTQYF. Here the CDR3 DNA reads TGTGCCAGCAGTCTTAGCGGAGGGGTCCCAGATACGCAGTATTTT.

The chain uses TRBV4-2 and TRBJ2-1; 13 bases match TRBD2. Germline V CDR1 and CDR2: LGHNA, YNFKEQ. The V gene end was trimmed by 1 base and the J gene end by 0 bases; junction bases not matched to a gene: 0. This CDR3 has 17 amino acids. The CDR3 sequence is CASSQGLAGGSYNEQFF. Written as DNA, the CDR3 is TGTGCCAGCAGCCAAGGACTAGCGGGAGGCTCCTACAATGAGCAGTTCTTC.

The chain links TRBV7-9 to TRBJ2-7; the D is unclear. CDR3 size: 14 residues. V lost 7 bases to trimming and J lost 4 bases, with 17 bases between them. Looked up from germline, CDR1 is SEHNR and CDR2 is FQNEAQ (reference sequence). The CDR3 here is CASTEPGLPYEQYF. CDR3 DNA: TGTGCCAGCACCGAACCCGGGCTCCCATACGAGCAGTACTTC.

In nucleotides, the CDR3 is TGTGCCAGCAGTGAAGGGCAGTACGAGCAGTACTTC. Its protein product is CASSEGQYEQYF. V usage is TRBV2 and J usage is TRBJ2-7; D is ambiguous. Germline-derived CDR1 and CDR2 are SNHLY and FYNNEI. The V end was cut by 1 base, the J end by 4 bases, with 5 bases between. The CDR3 has 12 amino acids.

This sequence joins TRBV7-9 and TRBJ1-2; 10 bases fit TRBD1. From germline, CDR1 is SEHNR and CDR2 FQNEAQ (reference sequence). CDR3 length: 15 amino acids. The trim removed 8 bases at V and 4 bases at J, leaving 10 bases unmatched. The CDR3 bases are TGTGCCAGCCTGTCCGGGACAGGGGAAGCCTATGGCTACACCTTC. It translates to CASLSGTGEAYGYTF.

The chain is built from TRBV3-1 and TRBJ2-5; possible D gene TRBD1, 6 bases. CDR3 size: 16 residues. The germline V and J ends were trimmed by 3 bases and 5 bases, with 19 bases remaining between them. Germline lookup yields CDR1 LGHDT and CDR2 YNNKEL (reference sequence). This CDR3 is CASSHWARTGRETQYF. The CDR3 nucleotides are TGTGCCAGCAGCCACTGGGCCCGTACAGGGCGGGAGACCCAGTACTTC.

The chain recombines TRBV12-3 or TRBV12-4 with TRBJ1-4; no definite D call. V was cut by 2 bases and J by 8 bases, with 15 bases left in between. This CDR3 comprises 15 residues. CDR3 bases: TGTGCCAGCAGTTTAAAAGGCCGAGGCAGGGAAAAACTGTTTTTT. Protein: CASSLKGRGREKLFF.

This chain links TRBV20-1 with TRBJ2-1; the match to TRBD2 covers 10 bases. Germline CDR1 is DFQATT and CDR2 is SNEGSKA (reference sequence). The trim removed 7 bases at V and 3 bases at J, leaving 18 bases unmatched. CDR3 length equals 18 residues. This chain's CDR3 is CSGEGLAGGKTVYNEQFF. CDR3 DNA sequence: TGCAGTGGGGAGGGCTTAGCGGGGGGCAAAACGGTCTACAATGAGCAGTTCTTC.

The rearrangement joins TRBV12-3 or TRBV12-4 to TRBJ1-1, with no clear D. This CDR3 has 13 amino acids. Deletions cut 3 bases from V and 1 base from J, with 6 bases between. The CDR3 loop reads CASSLSANTEAFF. CDR3 DNA sequence: TGTGCCAGCAGTTTGTCGGCGAACACTGAAGCTTTCTTT.

This chain uses TRBV11-2 with TRBJ2-2; a possible D gene is TRBD1 (5 bases). Germline V gene sequence: CDR1 SGHAT, CDR2 FQNNGV. Trimming left V 4 bases short and J 6 bases short, with 9 bases between. This CDR3 contains 13 residues. CDR3 sequence (DNA): TGTGCCAGCAGCTCAACGACAGCCGGGGAGCTGTTTTTT. This encodes CASSSTTAGELFF.

The chain has TRBV6-4 and TRBJ2-2; 11 nucleotides agree with TRBD2. The CDR3 length is 16 residues. Unmatched junction bases numbered 7, after V lost 5 bases and J lost 5 bases. Germline CDR1 MRHNA, CDR2 SNTAGT. CDR3 bases: TGTGCCAGCAGTACACTAGCGGGGGACCGAACCGGGGAGCTGTTTTTT. This translates into CASSTLAGDRTGELFF.

The rearrangement uses TRBV28 and TRBJ2-1; no definite D call. Germline V gene data show CDR1 as MDHEN and CDR2 as SYDVKM. The CDR3 covers 14 residues. The V end was cut by 3 bases, the J end by 9 bases, with 15 bases between. The CDR3 DNA reads TGTGCCAGCAGTTTTGGTACCGCCCTGACTGAGCAGTTCTTC. Amino acid sequence: CASSFGTALTEQFF.

The gene calls are TRBV27 and TRBJ2-5, with 14 positions matching TRBD2. This CDR3 spans 16 amino acids. Germline CDR1 is MNHEY and CDR2 is SMNVEV (reference sequence). The V and J ends lost 5 bases and 6 bases, in that order; junction bases with no gene match: 8. CDR3 residues: CASSLQTSGGEKTQYF. The CDR3 DNA sequence: TGTGCCAGCAGTCTCCAGACTAGCGGGGGGGAAAAGACCCAGTACTTC.

This clonotype was observed a single time. J is TRBJ1-5 and V is TRBV6-6, with D uncertain. V was pared by 4 bases and J by 11 bases, with 12 bases between. The germline V gene encodes CDR1 MNHNY and CDR2 SVGAGI (reference sequence). The CDR3 is 12 amino acids. The DNA for the CDR3 is TGTGCCAGCAGTTTCGGCGGCGAGGCCCAGCATTTT. Amino acids: CASSFGGEAQHF.